This paragraph covers one TCR beta chain sequence. Its antigen is not identified. This record comes from a study of T cell responses to AZD1222 COVID-19 vaccine. Study in general: The study pooled second doses at about 4 or about 12 weeks.

The CDR3 is 16 amino acids. Germline V gives CDR1 MNHNS, CDR2 SASEGT. V lost 0 bases, J lost 0 bases, and 11 bases lay in between. The method was immunoSEQ multiplex PCR; TCRdb's version includes in-frame clones alone and lacks a portion of them. Of 150,000 to 200,000 clones detected, 90% appear once; the ten largest clones hold approximately 2.8%. Study outcomes and limitations: Donors, mostly white British, included more females; clonal diversity was possibly underestimated. Baseline serology detected seropositivity in only 5 or 6 AZD1222 recipients. Spike was spanned by vaccine-associated CD4 TCRs, with dominance at 160-218 and 743-854.

The chain carries TRBV6-1 and TRBJ1-2; maybe TRBD1 (5 bases). The source of this sequence is an adult in good health. This specimen was peripheral blood, taken on day 0 of AZD1222 vaccination. This CDR3 reads CASSEARTTSNYGYTF. CDR3 DNA: TGTGCCAGCAGTGAAGCACGGACAACCTCTAACTATGGCTACACCTTC.